The 17 T cell receptor beta chains listed next were all sequenced from one sample in a study of identifying expanded T cells in peripheral blood. Sequencing used immunoSEQ multiplex PCR; TCRdb keeps in-frame clones, though not all of them. The sample has about 100,000 clones; 80% to 90% are singletons. Sequencing was done on a sample of blood. Receptors were obtained from a person between 18 and 69 years old in good health.

This rearrangement joins TRBV9 to TRBJ1-5; D is unresolved. The germline V gene has CDR1 SGDLS and CDR2 YYNGEE. V gave up 4 bases and J gave up 3 bases, with 5 bases separating them. The CDR3 runs to 12 residues. The CDR3 sequence: CASSLDNQPQHF. In DNA, the CDR3 is TGTGCCAGCAGCCTTGACAATCAGCCCCAGCATTTT.

Turning to this clone: Because the CDR3's place on the DNA is in doubt, the DNA is left out and the CDR3 is given as listed by TCRdb. The chain recombines TRBV9 with TRBJ2-1; the table's D call TRBD1 went unverified against the DNA. Ends included, the CDR3 has 14 residues. CDR1 is SGDLS and CDR2 is YYNGEE in the germline V gene. The CDR3 loop is CASSVGLGAPREFF.

With respect to this clone: Other nucleotide sequences from this sample produce the same CDR3. The chain employs TRBV2 and TRBJ1-4; 8 bases agree with TRBD1. The trim removed 7 bases at V and 0 bases at J, leaving 10 bases unmatched. This CDR3 has 17 amino acids. Germline CDR1 and CDR2: SNHLY and FYNNEI. CDR3 bases: TGTGCCAGCACCCGAAGAAGGACAGGGCCAACTAATGAAAAACTGTTTTTT. Its translation: CASTRRRTGPTNEKLFF.

V is TRBV9 and J is TRBJ2-2, with TRBD2 identical over 12 bases. V was pared by 0 bases and J by 5 bases, with 11 bases of the junction left unmatched. CDR3 length: 19 residues. Per the germline V gene, CDR1 is SGDLS and CDR2 is YYNGEE. The CDR3 here is CASSVVDASGGVGTGELFF. For the CDR3, the DNA is TGTGCCAGCAGCGTAGTTGACGCTAGCGGGGGGGTAGGGACCGGGGAGCTGTTTTTT.

This clone was observed a single time. The gene calls are TRBV28 and TRBJ1-5, with D uncertain. CDR3 size: 13 residues. Trimming left V 5 bases short and J 5 bases short, with 10 bases between. CDR1 and CDR2 (germline): MDHEN, SYDVKM. CDR3 region: CASSLKSYQPQHF. In DNA form, the CDR3 reads TGTGCCAGCAGTCTAAAATCATATCAGCCCCAGCATTTT.

The chain has TRBV7-9 and TRBJ1-2; 7 bases agree with TRBD1. CDR3 size: 13 residues. Germline V gene sequence: CDR1 SEHNR, CDR2 FQNEAQ (reference sequence). The trim removed 7 bases at V and 6 bases at J, leaving 8 bases unmatched. CDR3 nucleotide sequence: TGTGCCAGCACCGAGAGACAGGGCCATGGCTACACCTTC. It encodes CASTERQGHGYTF.

The chain is built from TRBV5-6 and TRBJ2-7; the D call may be TRBD1 or TRBD2 (5 bases each). The CDR3 contains 15 residues. V shed 1 base and J shed 2 bases, with 13 bases lying between them. From germline, CDR1 is SGHDT and CDR2 YYEEEE. This CDR3 reads CASSLPGTVPYEQYF. The CDR3 coding sequence is TGTGCCAGCAGCTTGCCTGGGACGGTCCCCTACGAGCAGTACTTC.

The chain uses TRBV5-1 and TRBJ2-7; 8 bases map to TRBD1. From germline, CDR1 is SGHRS and CDR2 YFSETQ. J was trimmed by 2 bases and V by 4 bases; bases with no gene match: 8. CDR3 length equals 15 residues. The CDR3: CASSPTGTGPYEQYF. In DNA, the CDR3 is TGCGCCAGCAGCCCAACCGGGACAGGCCCCTACGAGCAGTACTTC.

V and J are TRBV6-1 and TRBJ1-5; D possibly corresponds to TRBD1 (5 bases). Germline V CDR1 and CDR2: MNHNS, SASEGT. This CDR3 spans 16 amino acids. V gave up 2 bases and J gave up 7 bases, with 18 bases separating them. The CDR3 nucleotides read TGTGCCAGCAGTGAATTGGGACTACAACTGGGCCAGCCCCAGCATTTT. This sequence encodes CASSELGLQLGQPQHF.

This sequence joins TRBV6-5 and TRBJ2-7; TRBD2 might be the D (6 bases). The CDR3 loop spans 15 amino acids. Germline V gene lookup returns CDR1 MNHEY and CDR2 SVGAGI. V gave up 0 bases and J gave up 1 base, with 10 bases separating them. The CDR3 nucleotides read TGTGCCAGCAGTTACTCAGCGGGCTGGTCCTACGAGCAGTACTTC. Protein product: CASSYSAGWSYEQYF.

CDR3 coding DNA: TGTGCCTGGAGTGTGAGCGGGGGGTCGACAGATACGCAGTATTTT. Its translation is CAWSVSGGSTDTQYF. The V gene is TRBV30, the J gene TRBJ2-3; 9 bases fit TRBD2. Germline values: CDR1 GTSNPN, CDR2 SVGIG (reference sequence). The CDR3 has 15 residues. V gave up 0 bases and J gave up 3 bases; unmatched junction bases: 4.

The chain is built from TRBV9 and TRBJ2-7; 9 bases align to TRBD2. This CDR3 has 14 amino acids. With V trimmed by 3 bases and J by 6 bases, 7 bases remained unmatched. Germline CDR1 reads SGDLS; CDR2 reads YYNGEE. CDR3 nucleotides: TGTGCCAGCAGCGGCGGGGGGGACCACTCCGAGCAGTACTTC. Translating gives CASSGGGDHSEQYF.

This clone was observed a few times. The V gene is TRBV25-1, the J gene TRBJ1-1, with no clear D. CDR1 is MGHDK, CDR2 SYGVNS, per germline. The CDR3 covers 13 residues. Trimming pared 4 bases from V and 10 bases from J, leaving 16 bases between. CDR3 in DNA: TGTGCCAGCAGTGGACCGGGCCCGCAAGGAGCTTTCTTT. The encoded protein is CASSGPGPQGAFF.

This chain uses TRBV5-6 with TRBJ2-7; D is undetermined. This CDR3 comprises 12 residues. Germline V gene sequence: CDR1 SGHDT, CDR2 YYEEEE. Trimming shortened V by 4 bases and J by 6 bases, and 11 bases separated the two germline ends. CDR3: CASSPGSAEQYF. CDR3 nucleotide sequence: TGTGCCAGCAGCCCCGGGTCGGCCGAGCAGTACTTC.

This sequence joins TRBV19 and TRBJ2-1; TRBD1 matches at 9 bases. The germline gives CDR1 LNHDA, CDR2 SQIVND (reference sequence). J was trimmed by 7 bases and V by 2 bases; bases with no gene match: 15. This CDR3 spans 18 amino acids. The CDR3 region is CASSILPPGQGNGNEQFF. As DNA, the CDR3 is TGTGCCAGTAGTATATTGCCCCCCGGACAGGGGAATGGGAATGAGCAGTTCTTC.

The V gene is TRBV5-1, the J gene TRBJ2-3; perhaps D is TRBD1 or TRBD2 (5 bases each). The V end was cut by 2 bases, the J end by 6 bases, with 13 bases between. This CDR3 region has 14 residues. CDR1 and CDR2 from the germline V gene are SGHRS and YFSETQ. The CDR3 DNA follows: TGCGCCAGCAGCTTAGGAGTGGGGGATGATACGCAGTATTTT. Protein: CASSLGVGDDTQYF.

V and J are TRBV5-1 and TRBJ1-1; 8 bases fit TRBD1. Looked up from germline, CDR1 is SGHRS and CDR2 is YFSETQ. This CDR3 is 12 amino acids long. The V and J ends lost 5 bases and 11 bases, in that order; junction bases with no gene match: 8. CDR3 bases: TGCGCCAGCAGGGCCGGGACAGGCTCGGCTTTCTTT. Its translation is CASRAGTGSAFF.